A selection of T cell receptor beta chains follows, all from one sample in a study of blood T cell repertoires in COVID-19. Clones were read by immunoSEQ multiplex PCR, and TCRdb kept only the in-frame ones, dropping some. Of around 200,000 clones in the sample, approximately 85% were seen once. Sequences were obtained from PBMCs or T cells enriched from blood (not recorded which). These receptors were taken from a man between 35 and 55 years old who had recovered from COVID-19. CDR3s include the opening cysteine and the closing phenylalanine or tryptophan.

v_gene: TRBV7-9; CDR3aa: CASSSPGRQPKNIQYF
v_gene: TRBV6-4; CDR3aa: CASSRQGVEDQPQHF
v_gene: TRBV4-1; CDR3aa: CASSQGRYGYEQYF
v_gene: TRBV5-1; CDR3aa: CASSFSGTLEAFF
v_gene: TRBV7-9; CDR3aa: CASSPAGGPSYEQYF
v_gene: TRBV12-3/TRBV12-4; CDR3aa: CASREGEVEQFF
v_gene: TRBV30; CDR3aa: CAWSGQGTGELFF
v_gene: TRBV9; CDR3aa: CASSGSGARWSSYNEQFF
v_gene: TRBV7-2; CDR3aa: CASSSLEGAEQFF
v_gene: TRBV5-1; CDR3aa: CASSARDSRANSPLHF
v_gene: TRBV13; CDR3aa: CASSGGLPYNEQFF
v_gene: TRBV6-5; CDR3aa: CATRNQAGRDEKLFF
v_gene: TRBV7-9; CDR3aa: CASSPSGQGYGYTF
v_gene: TRBV29-1; CDR3aa: CSVDGERRLTNYGYTF
v_gene: TRBV3-1/TRBV3-2; CDR3aa: CASRKGIVNSYNEQFF
v_gene: TRBV29-1; CDR3aa: CSVARTVMNTEAFF
v_gene: TRBV4-1; CDR3aa: CASSQVFEGEDAFF
v_gene: TRBV3-1/TRBV3-2; CDR3aa: CASSQYRGGEAFF
v_gene: TRBV5-6; CDR3aa: CASSLLLGGPSYEQYF
v_gene: TRBV12-3/TRBV12-4; CDR3aa: CASSLGLDDEQFF
v_gene: TRBV11-2; CDR3aa: CASSGGQGEGEQYF
v_gene: TRBV5-4; CDR3aa: CASSLLEGVKSFAFF
v_gene: TRBV19; CDR3aa: CASSILSQGSTDTQYF
v_gene: TRBV7-9; CDR3aa: CASSLPTGGAGEAFF
v_gene: TRBV27; CDR3aa: CASRAGGYGYTF
v_gene: TRBV20-1; CDR3aa: CSARWGEGYTF
v_gene: TRBV28; CDR3aa: CASSGGRVETQYF
v_gene: TRBV4-1; CDR3aa: CASSQGGERDREYSNQPQHF
v_gene: TRBV5-4; CDR3aa: CASRLDSSNTEAFF
v_gene: TRBV19; CDR3aa: CASSPPLELFF
v_gene: TRBV19; CDR3aa: CASSITSVAGADSNQPQHF
v_gene: TRBV27; CDR3aa: CASSLIPPASETGGVYGYTF
v_gene: TRBV5-5; CDR3aa: CASSLLGTGVYGYTF
v_gene: TRBV9; CDR3aa: CASSVAGTGGTGELFF
v_gene: TRBV30; CDR3aa: CAWSGYQGRRSPLHF
v_gene: TRBV3-1/TRBV3-2; CDR3aa: CASSQGTGVNYGYTF
v_gene: TRBV4-1; CDR3aa: CASSQDPGGAQNTEQYF
v_gene: TRBV6-5; CDR3aa: CASSQGKSSPLHF
v_gene: TRBV9; CDR3aa: CASSPRSHDF
v_gene: TRBV4-1; CDR3aa: CASSPGLAVAREQYF
v_gene: TRBV15; CDR3aa: CATSREQGRETQYF
v_gene: TRBV12-3/TRBV12-4; CDR3aa: CASRNRQNSPLHF
v_gene: TRBV6-1; CDR3aa: CASSDLDREGSPLHF
v_gene: TRBV30; CDR3aa: CAWRNQDRRPDEKLFF
v_gene: TRBV7-8; CDR3aa: CASSLTSGDRETQYF
v_gene: TRBV29-1; CDR3aa: CSVSHAGSQPQHF
v_gene: TRBV6-1; CDR3aa: CASSDRGQDEKLFF
v_gene: TRBV19; CDR3aa: CASSVTGGPAFF
v_gene: TRBV5-1; CDR3aa: CASSLRTGDEQYF
v_gene: TRBV10-3; CDR3aa: CASGREGTEAFF
v_gene: TRBV6-5; CDR3aa: CAGRQGSRQQYF